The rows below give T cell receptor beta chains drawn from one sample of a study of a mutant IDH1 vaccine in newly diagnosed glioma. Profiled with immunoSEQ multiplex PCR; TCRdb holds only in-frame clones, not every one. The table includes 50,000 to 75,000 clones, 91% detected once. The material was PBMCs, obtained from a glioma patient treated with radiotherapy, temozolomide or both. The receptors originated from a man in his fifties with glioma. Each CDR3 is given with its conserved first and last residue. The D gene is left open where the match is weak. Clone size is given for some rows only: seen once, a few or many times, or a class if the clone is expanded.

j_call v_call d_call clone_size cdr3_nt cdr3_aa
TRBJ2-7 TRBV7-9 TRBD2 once TGTGCCAGCAGCTTAGTCCAACTAGCGGGGGAGTACGAGCAGTACTTC CASSLVQLAGEYEQYF
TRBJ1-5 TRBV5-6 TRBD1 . TGTGCCAGCAGCTTAAGACAGGGAAATCAGCCCCAGCATTTT CASSLRQGNQPQHF
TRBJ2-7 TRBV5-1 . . TGCGCCAGCTTCGAGGGGGGCCAGTCCTACGAGCAGTACTTC CASFEGGQSYEQYF
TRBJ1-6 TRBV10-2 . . TGCGCCAGCCTAACAGGGCCCAGTAGTGGATCCCTCCACTTT CASLTGPSSGSLHF
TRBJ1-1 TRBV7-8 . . TGTGCCAGCAGCTTAGACGCCGGACCTAACACTGAAGCTTTCTTT CASSLDAGPNTEAFF
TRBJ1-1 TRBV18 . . TGTGCCAGCTCACCTACAGGCGGGAACACTGAAGCTTTCTTT CASSPTGGNTEAFF
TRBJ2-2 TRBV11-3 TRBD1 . TGTGCCAGCAGCCCGCAGGGGGCCGGTTTCGGGGAGCTGTTTTTT CASSPQGAGFGELFF
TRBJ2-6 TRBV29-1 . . TGCAGCGTTTTTCTAGCCTCTGGGGCCAACGTCCTGACTTTC CSVFLASGANVLTF
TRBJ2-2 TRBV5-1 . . TGCGCCAGCAGCCATGATAAGCCTATTTCGAACACCGGGGAGCTGTTTTTT CASSHDKPISNTGELFF
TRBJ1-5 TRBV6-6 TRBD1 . TGTGCCGGGCGACAGGGGAATCAGCCCCAGCATTTT CAGRQGNQPQHF
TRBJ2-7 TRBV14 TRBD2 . TGTGCCAGCAGCCATGTACCCGGGGGGAACCCGTACGAGCAGTACTTC CASSHVPGGNPYEQYF
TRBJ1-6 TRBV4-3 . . TGCGCCAGCAGCTCGTCATGGAGGGGAAGTGAGTCACCCCTCCACTTT CASSSSWRGSESPLHF